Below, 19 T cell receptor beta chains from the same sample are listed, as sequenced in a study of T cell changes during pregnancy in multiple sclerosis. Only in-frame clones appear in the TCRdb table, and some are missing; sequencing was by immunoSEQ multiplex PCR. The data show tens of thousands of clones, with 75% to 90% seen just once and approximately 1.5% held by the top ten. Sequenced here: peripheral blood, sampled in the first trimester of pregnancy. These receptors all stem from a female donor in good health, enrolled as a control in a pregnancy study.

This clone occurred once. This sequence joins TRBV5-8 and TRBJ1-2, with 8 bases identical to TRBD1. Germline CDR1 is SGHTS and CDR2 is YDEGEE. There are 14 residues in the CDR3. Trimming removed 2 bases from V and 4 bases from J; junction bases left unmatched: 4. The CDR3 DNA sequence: TGTGCCAGCAGCTTCCGACAGGGGCCCTATGGCTACACCTTC. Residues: CASSFRQGPYGYTF.

The CDR3 DNA sequence: TGTGCCAGCAGTTCCGGGGACTATGGCTACACCTTC. This encodes CASSSGDYGYTF. This chain links TRBV28 with TRBJ1-2, with D hard to call. The germline CDR1 and CDR2 sequences are MDHEN and SYDVKM. This CDR3 has 12 amino acids. V was cut by 4 bases and J by 3 bases, with 6 bases left in between.

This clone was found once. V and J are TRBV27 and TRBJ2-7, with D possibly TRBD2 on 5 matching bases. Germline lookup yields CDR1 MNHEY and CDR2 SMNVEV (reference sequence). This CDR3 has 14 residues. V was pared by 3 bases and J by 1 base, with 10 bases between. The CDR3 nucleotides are TGTGCCAGCAGTTTCCAACTAGGATCCTACGAGCAGTACTTC. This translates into CASSFQLGSYEQYF.

Written as DNA, the CDR3 is TGTGCCAGCAGCGCAAATATGAATAGCGTTAGCACAGATACGCAGTATTTT. It specifies CASSANMNSVSTDTQYF. The V gene is TRBV9, the J gene TRBJ2-3; D is possibly TRBD2 (5 bases). Trimming took 3 bases from V and 0 from J, leaving 17 bases between them. Germline CDR1 SGDLS, CDR2 YYNGEE. The CDR3 length is 17 residues.

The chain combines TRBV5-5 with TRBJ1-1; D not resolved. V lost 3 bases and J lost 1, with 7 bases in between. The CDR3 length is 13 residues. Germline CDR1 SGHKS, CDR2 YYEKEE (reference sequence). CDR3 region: CASSSAGNTEAFF. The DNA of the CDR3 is TGTGCCAGCAGCTCGGCAGGGAACACTGAAGCTTTCTTT.

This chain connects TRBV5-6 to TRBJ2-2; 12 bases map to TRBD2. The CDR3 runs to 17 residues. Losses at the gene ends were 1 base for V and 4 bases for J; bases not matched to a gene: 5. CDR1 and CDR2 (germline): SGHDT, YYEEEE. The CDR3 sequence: CASSLRLAGDVTGELFF. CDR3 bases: TGTGCCAGCAGCTTGCGACTAGCGGGGGACGTCACCGGGGAGCTGTTTTTT. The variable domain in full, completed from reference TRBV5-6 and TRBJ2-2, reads DAGVTQSPTHLIKTRGQQVTLRCSPKSGHDTVSWYQQALGQGPQFIFQYYEEEERQRGNFPDRFSGHQFPNYSSELNVNALLLGDSALYLCASSLRLAGDVTGELFFGEGSRLTVL.

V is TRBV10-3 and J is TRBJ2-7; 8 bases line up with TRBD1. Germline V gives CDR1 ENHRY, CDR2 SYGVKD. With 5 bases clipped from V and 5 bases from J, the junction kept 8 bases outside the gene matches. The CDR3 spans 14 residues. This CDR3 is CAISPSPGGDEQYF. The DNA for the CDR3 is TGTGCCATCAGTCCCAGTCCAGGGGGCGACGAGCAGTACTTC.

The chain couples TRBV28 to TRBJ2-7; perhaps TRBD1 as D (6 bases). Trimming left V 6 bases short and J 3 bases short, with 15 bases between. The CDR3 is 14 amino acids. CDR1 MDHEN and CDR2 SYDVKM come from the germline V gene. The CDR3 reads CASRYREPHYEQYF. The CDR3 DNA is TGTGCCAGCAGGTACAGGGAACCGCACTACGAGCAGTACTTC. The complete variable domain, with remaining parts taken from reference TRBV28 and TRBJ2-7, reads DVKVTQSSRYLVKRTGEKVFLECVQDMDHENMFWYRQDPGLGLRLIYFSYDVKMKEKGDIPEGYSVSREKKERFSLILESASTNQTSMYLCASRYREPHYEQYFGPGTRLTVT.

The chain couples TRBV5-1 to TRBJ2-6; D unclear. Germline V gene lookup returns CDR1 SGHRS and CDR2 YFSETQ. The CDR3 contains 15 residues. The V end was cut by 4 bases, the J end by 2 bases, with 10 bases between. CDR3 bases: TGCGCCAGCAGCGTACAGCAGCCTGGGGCCAACGTCCTGACTTTC. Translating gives CASSVQQPGANVLTF. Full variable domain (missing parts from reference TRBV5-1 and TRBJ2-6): KAGVTQTPRYLIKTRGQQVTLSCSPISGHRSVSWYQQTPGQGLQFLFEYFSETQRNKGNFPGRFSGRQFSNSRSEMNVSTLELGDSALYLCASSVQQPGANVLTFGAGSRLTVL.

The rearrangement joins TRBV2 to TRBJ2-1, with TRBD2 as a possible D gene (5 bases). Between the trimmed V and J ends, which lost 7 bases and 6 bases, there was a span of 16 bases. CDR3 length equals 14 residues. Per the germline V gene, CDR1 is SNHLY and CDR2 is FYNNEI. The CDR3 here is CASNRREGSNEQFF. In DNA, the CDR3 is TGTGCCAGCAACCGCCGGGAAGGGTCCAATGAGCAGTTCTTC.

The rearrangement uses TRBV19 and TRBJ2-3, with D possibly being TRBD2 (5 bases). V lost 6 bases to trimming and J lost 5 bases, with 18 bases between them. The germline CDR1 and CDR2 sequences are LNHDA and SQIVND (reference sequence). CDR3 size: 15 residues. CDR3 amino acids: CASSLPPGIGDTQYF. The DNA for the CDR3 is TGTGCCAGTAGCCTTCCCCCCGGGATAGGAGATACGCAGTATTTT.

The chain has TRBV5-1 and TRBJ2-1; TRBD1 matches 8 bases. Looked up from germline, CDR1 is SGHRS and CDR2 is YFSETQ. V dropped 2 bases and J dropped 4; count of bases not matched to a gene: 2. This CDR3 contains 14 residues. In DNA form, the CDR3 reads TGCGCCAGCAGCTTAGACAGGGGATACAATGAGCAGTTCTTC. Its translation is CASSLDRGYNEQFF.

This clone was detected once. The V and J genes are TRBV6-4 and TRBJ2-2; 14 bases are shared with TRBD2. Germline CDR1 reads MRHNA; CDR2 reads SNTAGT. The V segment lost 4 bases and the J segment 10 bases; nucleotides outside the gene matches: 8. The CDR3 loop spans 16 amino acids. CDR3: CASSGSPGLAGEELFF. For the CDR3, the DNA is TGTGCCAGCAGTGGGTCGCCGGGACTAGCGGGAGAGGAGCTGTTTTTT.

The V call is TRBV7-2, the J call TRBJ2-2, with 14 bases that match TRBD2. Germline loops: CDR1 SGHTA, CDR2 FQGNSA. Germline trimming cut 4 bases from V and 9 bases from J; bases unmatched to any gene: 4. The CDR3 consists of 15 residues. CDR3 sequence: CASSSGTSGSRELFF. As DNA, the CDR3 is TGTGCCAGCAGCTCTGGGACTAGCGGGAGCAGGGAGCTGTTTTTT.

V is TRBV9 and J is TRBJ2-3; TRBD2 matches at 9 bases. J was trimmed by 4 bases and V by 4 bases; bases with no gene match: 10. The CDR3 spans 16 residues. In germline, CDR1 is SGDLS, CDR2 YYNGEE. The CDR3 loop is CASSTRSGSSADTQYF. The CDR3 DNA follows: TGTGCCAGCAGCACCCGTAGCGGGAGTAGCGCAGATACGCAGTATTTT.

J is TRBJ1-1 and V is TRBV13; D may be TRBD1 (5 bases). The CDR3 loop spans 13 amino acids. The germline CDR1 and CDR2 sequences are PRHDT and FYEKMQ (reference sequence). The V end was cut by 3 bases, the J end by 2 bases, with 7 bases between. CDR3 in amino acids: CASSLQGNTEAFF. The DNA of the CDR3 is TGTGCCAGCAGCTTGCAGGGTAACACTGAAGCTTTCTTT.

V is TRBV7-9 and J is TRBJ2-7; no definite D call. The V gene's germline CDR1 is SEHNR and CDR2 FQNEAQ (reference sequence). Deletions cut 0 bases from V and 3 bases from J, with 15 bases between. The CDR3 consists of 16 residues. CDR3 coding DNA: TGTGCCAGCAGCTTAGCGCTCGCTTCGTCCGGCTACGAGCAGTACTTC. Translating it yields CASSLALASSGYEQYF.

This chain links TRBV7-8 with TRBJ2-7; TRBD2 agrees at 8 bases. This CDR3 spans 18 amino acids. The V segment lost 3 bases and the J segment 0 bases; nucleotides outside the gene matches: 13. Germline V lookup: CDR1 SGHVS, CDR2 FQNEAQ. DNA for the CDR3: TGTGCCAGCAGCTTGCTAACCGGGGGGGGGTCCAGCTCCTACGAGCAGTACTTC. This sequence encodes CASSLLTGGGSSSYEQYF.

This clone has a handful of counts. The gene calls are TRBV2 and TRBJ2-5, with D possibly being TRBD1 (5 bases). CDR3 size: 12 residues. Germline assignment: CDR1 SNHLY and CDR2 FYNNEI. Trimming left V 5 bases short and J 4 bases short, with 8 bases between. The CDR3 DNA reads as TGTGCCAGCAGTAGAAGGGGAGAGACCCAGTACTTC. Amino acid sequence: CASSRRGETQYF. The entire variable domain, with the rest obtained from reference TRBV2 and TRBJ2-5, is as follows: EPEVTQTPSHQVTQMGQEVILRCVPISNHLYFYWYRQILGQKVEFLVSFYNNEISEKSEIFDDQFSVERPDGSNFTLKIRSTKLEDSAMYFCASSRRGETQYFGPGTRLLVL.